One sample yielded the 27 T cell receptor beta chains listed below, sequenced in a study of blood T cell repertoires in COVID-19. Assay used: immunoSEQ multiplex PCR; TCRdb lists only in-frame clones, some missing. The sample has 450,000 to 500,000 clones; less than 90% are singletons. The sample was PBMCs or T cells enriched from blood (not recorded which). All receptors come from a woman in her sixties who had recovered from COVID-19.

The J gene is TRBJ2-7, the V gene TRBV2, with D perhaps TRBD1 (6 bases). Looked up from germline, CDR1 is SNHLY and CDR2 is FYNNEI. The CDR3 spans 12 residues. V shed 5 bases and J shed 6 bases, with 11 bases lying between them. The CDR3 DNA reads TGTGCCAGCAGTCAGGCAGGGGCCGAGCAGTACGTC. Amino acids: CASSQAGAEQYV.

The rearrangement joins TRBV7-8 to TRBJ2-3; tentatively, D is TRBD1 (6 bases). Trimming shortened V by 1 base and J by 2 bases, and 13 bases separated the two germline ends. The CDR3 extends over 16 amino acids. Germline assignment: CDR1 SGHVS and CDR2 FQNEAQ. For the CDR3, the DNA is TGTGCCAGCAGCTTAGAAGGGGGAATTAACACAGATACGCAGTATTTT. It specifies CASSLEGGINTDTQYF.

V gene TRBV5-5 combines with J gene TRBJ1-6; D unclear. Trimming took off 0 bases at V and 7 bases at J, with 11 bases between the two ends. Germline lookup yields CDR1 SGHKS and CDR2 YYEKEE (reference sequence). The CDR3 contains 15 residues. This CDR3 is CASSLEPGRNSPLHF. CDR3 DNA: TGTGCCAGCAGCTTGGAACCGGGGAGAAATTCACCCCTCCACTTT.

The V and J genes are TRBV12-3 or TRBV12-4 and TRBJ1-5, with a possible D match to TRBD1 (6 bases). This CDR3 is 13 amino acids long. V was shortened by 1 base and J by 6 bases, with 7 bases between the two germline ends. Here the CDR3 DNA reads TGTGCCAGCAGTTTAGAAGGGGGTCAGCCCCAGCATTTT. It codes for CASSLEGGQPQHF.

The V call is TRBV7-9, the J call TRBJ1-5, with 8 bases lining up with TRBD1. V was pared by 4 bases and J by 3 bases, with 5 bases of the junction left unmatched. Germline loops: CDR1 SEHNR, CDR2 FQNEAQ (reference sequence). The CDR3 runs 15 residues. Written as DNA, the CDR3 is TGTGCCAGCAGCTCTGGACAGGGAGACAATCAGCCCCAGCATTTT. The encoded protein is CASSSGQGDNQPQHF.

V and J are TRBV27 and TRBJ1-2; 10 nucleotides align to TRBD1. Germline loops: CDR1 MNHEY, CDR2 SMNVEV (reference sequence). Germline trimming cut 2 bases from V and 2 bases from J; bases unmatched to any gene: 8. The CDR3 runs 17 residues. This chain's CDR3 is CASSLMGQGRWNYGYTF. DNA of the CDR3: TGTGCCAGCAGTTTAATGGGACAGGGGAGGTGGAACTATGGCTACACCTTC.

The chain couples TRBV5-1 to TRBJ1-1; no definite D call. Between the trimmed V and J ends, which lost 4 bases and 1 base, there was a span of 11 bases. Per germline, CDR1 SGHRS and CDR2 YFSETQ. The CDR3 has 14 residues. This chain's CDR3 is CASSPPAGNTEAFF. CDR3 coding DNA: TGCGCCAGCAGCCCCCCAGCGGGGAACACTGAAGCTTTCTTT.

This chain joins TRBV3-1 (or the pseudogene TRBV3-2) and TRBJ1-1, with a tentative D call TRBD1 (5 bases). This CDR3 contains 11 residues. V lost 7 bases, J lost 8 bases, and 11 bases lay in between. CDR1 is LGHDT, CDR2 YNNKEL, per germline (reference sequence). This CDR3 reads CASNQGGEAFF. The DNA for the CDR3 is TGTGCCAGCAACCAGGGAGGGGAAGCTTTCTTT.

Only a few counts were recorded for this clone. The chain employs TRBV10-3 and TRBJ1-1; weak D call: TRBD1 (5 bases). V lost 5 bases to trimming and J lost 0 bases, with 16 bases between them. The CDR3 is 16 amino acids. The germline V gene has CDR1 ENHRY and CDR2 SYGVKD. The CDR3 here is CAISLVGREMNTEAFF. The CDR3 bases are TGTGCCATCAGTCTTGTGGGCAGGGAAATGAACACTGAAGCTTTCTTT.

The chain joins TRBV3-1 (or the pseudogene TRBV3-2) to TRBJ1-1; maybe TRBD1 (6 bases). The CDR3 is made up of 17 amino acids. Germline assignment: CDR1 LGHDT and CDR2 YNNKEL (reference sequence). Between the trimmed V and J ends, which lost 0 bases and 5 bases, there was a span of 19 bases. CDR3 DNA sequence: TGTGCCAGCAGCCAAGAAAGATATGACAGGTGGGGGACTGAAGCTTTCTTT. It is translated as CASSQERYDRWGTEAFF.

CDR3: CASTAGTTSSYEQYV. CDR3 nucleotide sequence: TGTGCCAGCACCGCCGGGACAACCAGCTCCTACGAGCAGTACGTC. The rearrangement uses TRBV6-5 and TRBJ2-7; tentative D call: TRBD1 (6 bases). Germline V CDR1 and CDR2: MNHEY, SVGAGI. The CDR3 covers 15 residues. Trimming took off 7 bases at V and 0 bases at J, with 16 bases between the two ends.

The gene calls are TRBV5-1 and TRBJ1-1; tentative D call: TRBD1 (6 bases). The CDR3 totals 13 residues. Trimming left V 4 bases short and J 3 bases short, with 10 bases between. In germline, CDR1 is SGHRS, CDR2 YFSETQ. Here the CDR3 DNA reads TGCGCCAGCAGCAGGGGGAAAGACACTGAAGCTTTCTTT. It codes for CASSRGKDTEAFF. The variable domain in full, with the rest retrieved from reference TRBV5-1 and TRBJ1-1, is KAGVTQTPRYLIKTRGQQVTLSCSPISGHRSVSWYQQTPGQGLQFLFEYFSETQRNKGNFPGRFSGRQFSNSRSEMNVSTLELGDSALYLCASSRGKDTEAFFGQGTRLTVV.

This sequence joins TRBV11-3 and TRBJ2-7; D may be TRBD1 (6 bases). The ends were cut back, 1 base at V and 2 bases at J, with 9 bases in the middle. There are 14 residues in the CDR3. Germline V gives CDR1 SGHNT, CDR2 YENEEA. The CDR3 coding sequence is TGTGCCAGCAGCTTAGCGGACAGCGCCTACGAGCAGTACTTC. This sequence encodes CASSLADSAYEQYF.

This sequence joins TRBV19 and TRBJ1-5; D possibly corresponds to TRBD1 (5 bases). From germline, CDR1 is LNHDA and CDR2 SQIVND (reference sequence). Trimming left V 3 bases short and J 2 bases short, with 11 bases between. This CDR3 has 15 amino acids. In DNA, the CDR3 is TGTGCCAGTAGTATGCGGGGGGGAGGCAATCAGCCCCAGCATTTT. As protein: CASSMRGGGNQPQHF. Full variable domain (outside the CDR3, taken from reference TRBV19 and TRBJ1-5): DGGITQSPKYLFRKEGQNVTLSCEQNLNHDAMYWYRQDPGQGLRLIYYSQIVNDFQKGDIAEGYSVSREKKESFPLTVTSAQKNPTAFYLCASSMRGGGNQPQHFGDGTRLSIL.

V is TRBV11-2 and J is TRBJ2-1, with TRBD2 matching 11 bases. V was clipped by 6 bases and J by 6 bases; unmatched bases: 4. The CDR3 covers 14 residues. Germline V gene sequence: CDR1 SGHAT, CDR2 FQNNGV. This CDR3 reads CASRRLAGFNEQFF. The CDR3 DNA sequence: TGTGCCAGCAGAAGACTAGCGGGGTTCAATGAGCAGTTCTTC.

This clone was observed a few times. The V gene is TRBV18, the J gene TRBJ1-1, with TRBD1 matching 10 bases. The CDR3 has 15 residues. V lost 6 bases and J lost 0; bases outside the gene matches: 4. CDR1 is KGHSH and CDR2 is LQKENI in the germline V gene. CDR3 DNA: TGTGCCAGCTCGGCGACAGGGGGCCTGAACACTGAAGCTTTCTTT. Translated: CASSATGGLNTEAFF.

The genes are TRBV2 and TRBJ1-5; TRBD1 is a possible D gene (6 bases). V shed 7 bases and J shed 2 bases, with 12 bases lying between them. The CDR3 contains 14 residues. Germline CDR1 is SNHLY and CDR2 is FYNNEI. The CDR3 here is CASIQGRGNQPQHF. The CDR3 DNA reads as TGTGCCAGCATACAGGGAAGGGGCAATCAGCCCCAGCATTTT. Filled out from reference TRBV2 and TRBJ1-5, the complete variable domain reads EPEVTQTPSHQVTQMGQEVILRCVPISNHLYFYWYRQILGQKVEFLVSFYNNEISEKSEIFDDQFSVERPDGSNFTLKIRSTKLEDSAMYFCASIQGRGNQPQHFGDGTRLSIL.

This clone was seen a single time. The CDR3 protein is CASSPGTGRYEQYV. The CDR3 coding sequence is TGTGCCAGCAGTCCCGGGACAGGGCGCTACGAGCAGTACGTC. This chain links TRBV6-5 with TRBJ2-7; 9 bases line up with TRBD1. V trimming: 5 bases; J trimming: 3 bases; junction bases outside the gene matches: 5. The CDR3 contains 14 residues. CDR1 is MNHEY and CDR2 is SVGAGI in the germline V gene.

The chain recombines TRBV28 with TRBJ2-2, with 7 bases that match TRBD2. V was pared by 6 bases and J by 7 bases, with 11 bases of the junction left unmatched. Germline V gene data show CDR1 as MDHEN and CDR2 as SYDVKM. The CDR3 is made up of 15 amino acids. CDR3 coding DNA: TGTGCCAGCAGCCCAGCGGGGACCATTATCGGGGAGCTGTTTTTT. It specifies CASSPAGTIIGELFF.

V and J are TRBV21-1 and TRBJ2-3; the listed D gene, TRBD1, was not tested against the DNA. TRBV21-1 is assigned pseudogene status. This CDR3 is 15 amino acids long. As DNA, the CDR3 is TGTGCCAGCAGCGGGACAGCGGAATACACAGATACGCAGTATTTT. Encoded protein: CASSGTAEYTDTQYF.

This clone came up a few times. The chain recombines TRBV6-4 with TRBJ1-3; D not certain. The germline CDR1 and CDR2 sequences are MRHNA and SNTAGT. The ends were cut back, 1 base at V and 0 bases at J, with 19 bases in the middle. The CDR3 covers 19 residues. The CDR3 DNA is TGTGCCAGCAGTGACTTCCGCCGGTGGTCTACCCTCTCTGGAAACACCATATATTTT. Protein sequence: CASSDFRRWSTLSGNTIYF.

This clone was counted between two and nine times. The chain carries TRBV19 and TRBJ1-6, with unresolved D. The CDR3 has 18 amino acids. CDR1 LNHDA and CDR2 SQIVND come from the germline V gene (reference sequence). Between the trimmed V and J ends, which lost 3 bases and 0 bases, there was a span of 15 bases. CDR3 sequence (DNA): TGTGCCAGTAGTATCTGGCACAGCTCGAGCTCCTATAATTCACCCCTCCACTTT. As protein: CASSIWHSSSSYNSPLHF.

J is TRBJ1-1 and V is TRBV27; TRBD1 might be the D (6 bases). The CDR3 contains 16 residues. With 3 bases removed from V and 0 bases from J, the gap between germline ends came to 14 bases. CDR1 and CDR2 from the germline V gene are MNHEY and SMNVEV (reference sequence). The CDR3 coding sequence is TGTGCCAGCAGTTTCCTGGGGGCGTCTGTGAACACTGAAGCTTTCTTT. It encodes CASSFLGASVNTEAFF.

This sequence joins TRBV5-5 and TRBJ2-7, with TRBD1 matching over 10 bases. The CDR3 has 15 residues. Germline assignment: CDR1 SGHKS and CDR2 YYEKEE (reference sequence). The V gene end was trimmed by 4 bases and the J gene end by 6 bases; junction bases not matched to a gene: 10. CDR3 DNA: TGTGCCAGCAGCATCTGGGGGACAGGGGTCCGCGAGCAGTACTTC. This gives the protein CASSIWGTGVREQYF.

This sequence joins TRBV25-1 and TRBJ1-2; a possible D gene is TRBD1 (5 bases). Germline V CDR1 and CDR2: MGHDK, SYGVNS. The V end was cut by 3 bases, the J end by 7 bases, with 18 bases between. The CDR3 sequence is 15 residues long. The CDR3 nucleotides are TGTGCCAGCAGTGATCAGGGCAGCCTTTTCGGTGGCTACACCTTC. Translating it yields CASSDQGSLFGGYTF.

This rearrangement joins TRBV7-2 to TRBJ1-3, with D possibly matching TRBD1 (5 bases). V was cut by 5 bases and J by 0 bases, with 8 bases left in between. This CDR3 comprises 14 residues. Germline V gene data show CDR1 as SGHTA and CDR2 as FQGNSA. CDR3 DNA sequence: TGTGCCAGCAGCCCGGACATCTCTGGAAACACCATATATTTT. Its translation is CASSPDISGNTIYF.

On this clone itself: At one end the junction does not follow the germline gene, possibly because of a read error. This rearrangement joins TRBV2 to TRBJ2-7, with a possible D match to TRBD1 (7 bases). This CDR3 spans 15 amino acids. Per germline, CDR1 SNHLY and CDR2 FYNNEI. CDR3 in DNA: TGTGCCAGCAGTGAATACGGAGGGGGCTCCTCCGAGCAGTACTTC. Its protein product is CASSEYGGGSSEQYF.